These T cell receptor beta chains were read from a single sample in a study of blood T cells in healthy people across ages. TCRdb reprocessed the 5' RACE reads with MiXCR, giving one entry per CDR3 protein. The sample records 1.8 million or so distinct CDR3 sequences, approximately 39% being singletons. Input material: blood. The source of these receptors is a human donor in good health. CDR3s include the opening cysteine and the closing phenylalanine or tryptophan. D genes are given only for firm matches. Rows give clone size only sometimes, using once, few, many, or a class for an expanded clone.

j_gene	d_gene	abundance	v_gene	CDR3aa	CDR3nt
TRBJ1-5	-	once	TRBV6-2/TRBV6-3	CASSYYLDYSNQPQHF	TGTGCCAGCAGTTACTATTTAGACTATAGCAATCAGCCCCAGCATTTT
TRBJ1-4	TRBD1	few	TRBV6-6	CASSLTGTGARNEKLFF	TGTGCCAGCAGTCTAACCGGGACAGGCGCGAGGAATGAAAAACTGTTTTTT
TRBJ1-2	-	-	TRBV7-9	CASSPSRDPYGYTF	TGTGCCAGCAGCCCCTCCCGGGACCCTTATGGCTACACCTTC
TRBJ2-1	-	few	TRBV12-3/TRBV12-4	CASSPSAGWGAQSYNEQFF	TGTGCCAGCAGCCCAAGCGCGGGGTGGGGGGCCCAGTCCTACAATGAGCAGTTCTTC
TRBJ2-7	-	few	TRBV20-1	CSARGSGAPYEQYF	TGCAGTGCTAGAGGCAGTGGCGCTCCCTACGAGCAGTACTTC
TRBJ2-1	TRBD2	-	TRBV19	CASRMTSGIYNEQFF	TGTGCCAGTAGAATGACTAGCGGGATCTACAATGAGCAGTTCTTC
TRBJ2-4	TRBD2	-	TRBV2	CASNSGGASFIQYF	TGTGCCAGCAATAGCGGGGGTGCAAGTTTCATTCAGTACTTC
TRBJ1-5	-	-	TRBV11-2	CASSWGSGQPQHF	TGTGCCAGCAGCTGGGGGTCCGGCCAGCCCCAGCATTTT
TRBJ2-1	-	-	TRBV20-1	CSARVGGVYNEQFF	TGCAGTGCTAGAGTTGGCGGGGTCTACAATGAGCAGTTCTTC
TRBJ1-1	-	few	TRBV7-6	CASSDPGRMNTEAFF	TGTGCCAGCAGCGACCCGGGACGGATGAACACTGAAGCTTTCTTT